The 18 T cell receptor beta chains given below trace back to one sample, sequenced in a study of CD4 T cells in lung cancer. The table came from immunoSEQ multiplex PCR; TCRdb's copy has only in-frame clones and leaves some out. The repertoire consists of roughly 4,600 clones, with around 69% occurring once and the leading ten covering about a sixth. Sequenced input: lung tumor tissue. The receptors were gathered from a man aged 55 to 70 with non-small cell lung cancer.

V is TRBV15 and J is TRBJ2-1; 12 bases are a match to TRBD2. This CDR3 is 14 amino acids long. After removal of 6 bases from V and 9 bases from J, the junction contained 6 bases not matched to a gene. CDR1 is LNHNV, CDR2 YYDKDF, per germline (reference sequence). The CDR3 DNA sequence: TGTGCCACCAGAAGACTAGCGGGAGTCGGTGAGCAGTTCTTC. Residues: CATRRLAGVGEQFF. Supplemented by reference TRBV15 and TRBJ2-1, the full variable domain reads DAMVIQNPRYQVTQFGKPVTLSCSQTLNHNVMYWYQQKSSQAPKLLFHYYDKDFNNEADTPDNFQSRRPNTSFCFLDIRSPGLGDTAMYLCATRRLAGVGEQFFGPGTRLTVL.

V gene TRBV19 combines with J gene TRBJ1-1; D is possibly TRBD1 (6 bases). This CDR3 spans 13 amino acids. Germline V gene data show CDR1 as LNHDA and CDR2 as SQIVND (reference sequence). Deletions cut 4 bases from V and 5 bases from J, with 11 bases between. The chain's CDR3 is CASSTRDRTEAFF. CDR3 sequence (DNA): TGTGCCAGTAGTACACGAGACAGGACTGAAGCTTTCTTT.

The genes are TRBV4-1 and TRBJ2-7, with 9 bases identical to TRBD2. The CDR3 has 15 residues. The V gene's germline CDR1 is MGHRA and CDR2 YSYEKL. Trimming cost V 1 base and J 2 bases; bases outside gene matches: 3. The CDR3 DNA sequence: TGCGCCAGCAGCCAAGGACTAGCGGAGACCTACGAGCAGTACTTC. It translates to CASSQGLAETYEQYF.

This clone has only one observation. The rearrangement joins TRBV9 to TRBJ1-2, with D perhaps matching TRBD1 (5 bases). Germline lookup yields CDR1 SGDLS and CDR2 YYNGEE. The CDR3 sequence is 16 residues long. V lost 1 base and J 2 bases, leaving 15 bases between the germline ends. CDR3 residues: CASSVMADTSNYGYTF. CDR3 DNA sequence: TGTGCCAGCAGCGTAATGGCGGACACCTCGAACTATGGCTACACCTTC. The full variable domain, completed using reference TRBV9 and TRBJ1-2, is DSGVTQTPKHLITATGQRVTLRCSPRSGDLSVYWYQQSLDQGLQFLIQYYNGEERAKGNILERFSAQQFPDLHSELNLSSLELGDSALYFCASSVMADTSNYGYTFGSGTRLTVV.

This rearrangement joins TRBV11-3 to TRBJ2-1, with 8 bases aligning to TRBD2. Germline values: CDR1 SGHNT, CDR2 YENEEA. CDR3 length: 15 amino acids. Germline trimming cut 4 bases from V and 2 bases from J; bases unmatched to any gene: 4. CDR3 amino acids: CASSYSGSPYNEQFF. The CDR3 DNA reads as TGTGCCAGCAGCTACAGCGGGAGCCCCTACAATGAGCAGTTCTTC.

This clone is a singleton in its sample. The rearrangement uses TRBV18 and TRBJ2-5, with 10 bases aligning to TRBD2. From germline, CDR1 is KGHSH and CDR2 LQKENI. The junction had 7 bases not matched to a gene; V was cut back by 5 bases and J by 4 bases. The CDR3 has 15 residues. CDR3 in amino acids: CASSAGASGRETQYF. CDR3 sequence (DNA): TGTGCCAGCTCAGCCGGGGCTAGCGGGAGAGAGACCCAGTACTTC.

This clone was detected a few times. The chain combines TRBV6-6 with TRBJ1-1; 7 bases map to TRBD1. The CDR3 sequence is 14 residues long. CDR1 MNHNY and CDR2 SVGAGI come from the germline V gene (reference sequence). Losses at the gene ends were 2 bases for V and 4 bases for J; bases not matched to a gene: 4. CDR3 protein: CASSYGDRVTEAFF. In nucleotides, the CDR3 is TGTGCCAGCAGTTACGGGGACAGAGTCACTGAAGCTTTCTTT.

This clone was counted a single time. The gene calls are TRBV28 and TRBJ2-1; 11 bases fit TRBD1. J gave up 0 bases and V 7 bases, and 5 bases lay outside the gene matches. This CDR3 is 16 amino acids long. Germline V gives CDR1 MDHEN, CDR2 SYDVKM. CDR3 sequence: CASTMGQGGSYNEQFF. CDR3 in DNA: TGTGCCAGCACCATGGGACAGGGGGGCTCCTACAATGAGCAGTTCTTC. Together with reference TRBV28 and TRBJ2-1, the CDR3 gives the full variable domain: DVKVTQSSRYLVKRTGEKVFLECVQDMDHENMFWYRQDPGLGLRLIYFSYDVKMKEKGDIPEGYSVSREKKERFSLILESASTNQTSMYLCASTMGQGGSYNEQFFGPGTRLTVL.

Relative to its sample, this clone is medium-sized. This chain joins TRBV15 and TRBJ2-1, with 7 bases fitting TRBD2. This CDR3 comprises 16 residues. Germline CDR1 reads LNHNV; CDR2 reads YYDKDF (reference sequence). The J segment lost 5 bases and the V segment lost 3 bases, leaving 10 bases of the junction unmatched. In DNA form, the CDR3 reads TGTGCCACCAGCAGCCTGGGAGTAGCGGGTAACAATGAGCAGTTCTTC. This encodes CATSSLGVAGNNEQFF.

This clone turned up a few times. The chain couples TRBV7-8 to TRBJ1-2; 7 nucleotides line up with TRBD1. The CDR3 is 13 amino acids. Trimming removed 1 base from V and 5 bases from J; junction bases left unmatched: 1. Per germline, CDR1 SGHVS and CDR2 FQNEAQ. CDR3 sequence reads: CASSLVQGYGYTF. The CDR3 DNA is TGTGCCAGCAGCTTAGTACAGGGGTATGGCTACACCTTC.

There are a few counts of this clone. The rearrangement uses TRBV4-1 and TRBJ1-1; 7 bases align to TRBD1. Germline CDR1 is MGHRA and CDR2 is YSYEKL. V was pared by 4 bases and J by 0 bases, with 8 bases of the junction left unmatched. The CDR3 loop spans 16 amino acids. CDR3 sequence reads: CASSPHRGFLNTEAFF. The CDR3 nucleotides are TGCGCCAGCAGCCCTCACAGGGGCTTTCTGAACACTGAAGCTTTCTTT.

The genes are TRBV6-1 and TRBJ2-1; 13 bases match TRBD2. CDR1 is MNHNS, CDR2 SASEGT, per germline. V shed 4 bases, J shed 9 bases, and the junction held 12 bases outside the gene matches. This CDR3 region has 17 residues. The CDR3 is CASSGRTSGRNLGEQFF. The DNA of the CDR3 is TGTGCCAGCAGTGGCCGGACTAGCGGGAGAAATCTAGGTGAGCAGTTCTTC.

V gene TRBV2 combines with J gene TRBJ2-7, with 7 bases that match TRBD2. Germline-derived CDR1 and CDR2 are SNHLY and FYNNEI. The V segment lost 5 bases and the J segment 6 bases; nucleotides outside the gene matches: 19. The CDR3 contains 17 residues. CDR3 sequence (DNA): TGTGCCAGCAGTTCGAGGACGGGACTACCAATTTTCGGCGAGCAGTACTTC. Translated, it gives CASSSRTGLPIFGEQYF.

CDR3 in amino acids: CATAGGWNEQFF. The CDR3, as DNA: TGTGCCACAGCAGGGGGGTGGAATGAGCAGTTCTTC. The chain combines TRBV6-1 with TRBJ2-1, with TRBD1 as a possible D gene (7 bases). Germline lookup yields CDR1 MNHNS and CDR2 SASEGT. This CDR3 comprises 12 residues. Trimming took 10 bases from V and 7 from J, leaving 14 bases between them.

This clone was recorded only once. This rearrangement joins TRBV6-4 to TRBJ1-2; D gene unclear. The V gene lost 0 bases and the J gene lost 4 bases, with 12 bases spanning the gap. Germline V gene data show CDR1 as MRHNA and CDR2 as SNTAGT. There are 15 residues in the CDR3. This CDR3 reads CASSDSTERPYGYTF. Here the CDR3 DNA reads TGTGCCAGCAGTGACTCGACTGAGAGACCCTATGGCTACACCTTC.

The rearrangement links TRBV2 to TRBJ2-2; 7 positions agree with TRBD2. CDR1 SNHLY and CDR2 FYNNEI come from the germline V gene. After removal of 5 bases from V and 6 bases from J, the junction contained 6 bases not matched to a gene. The CDR3 is 14 amino acids. Written as DNA, the CDR3 is TGTGCCAGCAGTTCCAGCGGGATGTCCGGGGAGCTGTTTTTT. It translates to CASSSSGMSGELFF.

This clone was detected once. The genes are TRBV6-1 and TRBJ1-1, with TRBD1 matching 10 bases. This CDR3 is built from 14 residues. CDR1 is MNHNS, CDR2 SASEGT, per germline. J was trimmed by 6 bases and V by 8 bases; bases with no gene match: 9. The CDR3 sequence: CASGTGAGVAEAFF. DNA for the CDR3: TGTGCCAGCGGGACAGGGGCGGGGGTCGCTGAAGCTTTCTTT.

The chain employs TRBV10-2 and TRBJ1-1, with D maybe TRBD1 (5 bases). The CDR3 runs to 16 residues. V was shortened by 2 bases and J by 1 base, with 14 bases between the two germline ends. Per the germline V gene, CDR1 is WSHSY and CDR2 is SAAADI. The CDR3 nucleotides are TGCGCCAGCAGTGAGACTAAGACAGTATCGAACACTGAAGCTTTCTTT. Its protein is CASSETKTVSNTEAFF.